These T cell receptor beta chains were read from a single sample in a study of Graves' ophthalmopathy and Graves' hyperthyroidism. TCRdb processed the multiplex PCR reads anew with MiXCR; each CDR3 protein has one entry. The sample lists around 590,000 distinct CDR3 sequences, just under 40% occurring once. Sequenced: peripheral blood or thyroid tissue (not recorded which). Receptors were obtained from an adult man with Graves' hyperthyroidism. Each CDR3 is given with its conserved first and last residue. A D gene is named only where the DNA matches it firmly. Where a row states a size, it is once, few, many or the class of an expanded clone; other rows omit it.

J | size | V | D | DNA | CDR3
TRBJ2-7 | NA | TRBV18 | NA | TGTGCCAGCTCACCGGGCAGGCCCTCCTACGAGCAGTACTTC | CASSPGRPSYEQYF
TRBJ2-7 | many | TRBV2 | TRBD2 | TGTGCCAGCACTGAAACCGGGACTACCTCCTACGAGCAGTACTTC | CASTETGTTSYEQYF
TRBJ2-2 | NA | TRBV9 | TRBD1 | TGTGCCAGCAGCTTGACGGGACAGGGAGTGAGCACCGGGGAGCTGTTTTTT | CASSLTGQGVSTGELFF
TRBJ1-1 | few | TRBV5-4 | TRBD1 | TGTGCCAGCAGTGACAGGGGGGGGAAGGGGAACACTGAAGCTTTCTTT | CASSDRGGKGNTEAFF
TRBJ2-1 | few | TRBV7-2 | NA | TGTGCCAGCAGCTTAGACCCAGCGGGTGAGCAGTTCTTC | CASSLDPAGEQFF
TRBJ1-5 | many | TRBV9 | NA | TGTGCCAGCAGCGAGAGTTCAGATTATAGCAATCAGCCCCAGCATTTT | CASSESSDYSNQPQHF
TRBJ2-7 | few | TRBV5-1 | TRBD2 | TGCGCCAGCAGCTTGGCCCTAGCGGGAGCCAACGAGCAGTACTTC | CASSLALAGANEQYF
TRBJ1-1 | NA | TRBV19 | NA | TGTGCCAGTAGAACCGGACACGCTGAAGCTTTCTTT | CASRTGHAEAFF
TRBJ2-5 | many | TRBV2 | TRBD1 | TGTGCCAGCAGTGGGACAGGGTCTGACCAAGAGACCCAGTACTTC | CASSGTGSDQETQYF
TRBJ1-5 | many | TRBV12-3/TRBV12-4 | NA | TGTGCCAGCAGTTTAACCGGGGGAGGGAATCAGCCCCAGCATTTT | CASSLTGGGNQPQHF
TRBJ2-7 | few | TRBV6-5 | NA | TGTGCCAGCAGTTACGAATCCCTCGGACACCCGGCCCACGAGCAGTACTTC | CASSYESLGHPAHEQYF
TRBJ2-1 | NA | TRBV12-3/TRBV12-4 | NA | TGTGCCAGCAGTGTAACGGACAGCGAGTCCTACAATGAGCAGTTCTTC | CASSVTDSESYNEQFF
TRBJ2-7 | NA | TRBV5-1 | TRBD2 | TGCGCCAGCAGCACAGGCGGGGGGGAGGTAAATGAGCAGTACTTC | CASSTGGGEVNEQYF
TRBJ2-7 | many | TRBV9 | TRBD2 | TGTGCCAGCAGCGTAGAGGGGACTACATACGAGCAGTACTTC | CASSVEGTTYEQYF
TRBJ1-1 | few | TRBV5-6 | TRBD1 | TGTGCCAGCAGCTTAACGGGACAGGGGGGAAACACTGAAGCTTTCTTT | CASSLTGQGGNTEAFF
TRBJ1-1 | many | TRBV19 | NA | TGTGCCAGTAGTATTCCTCCCCTGAACACTGAAGCTTTCTTT | CASSIPPLNTEAFF
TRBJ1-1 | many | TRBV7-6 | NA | TGTGCCAGCAGCTTAGCGGCAGAAATGAACACTGAAGCTTTCTTT | CASSLAAEMNTEAFF
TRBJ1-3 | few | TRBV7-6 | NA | TGTGCCAGCAGCCCCAGCTCGGGAGTCCGCTACTCTGGAAACACCATATATTTT | CASSPSSGVRYSGNTIYF
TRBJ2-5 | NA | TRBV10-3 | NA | TGTGCCAGCGGTTACTCGGGCCGCTCATTCCCCGAGACCCAGTACTTC | CASGYSGRSFPETQYF
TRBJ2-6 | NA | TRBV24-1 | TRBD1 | TGTGCCACCAGTGTTTCGGGACAGGGGAGCTCTGGGGCCAACGTCCTGACTTTC | CATSVSGQGSSGANVLTF
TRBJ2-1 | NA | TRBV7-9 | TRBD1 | TGTGCCAGCAGCGGCAACAGGGGAAATGAGCAGTTCTTC | CASSGNRGNEQFF
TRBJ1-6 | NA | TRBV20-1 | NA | TGCAGTGCTAGAGGGCCTCTTTCTTCCTCACCCCTCCACTTT | CSARGPLSSSPLHF
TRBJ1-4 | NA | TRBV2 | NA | TGTGCCAGCAGTGAAATTACAGGCCTCTCTGGAAAACTGTTTTTT | CASSEITGLSGKLFF
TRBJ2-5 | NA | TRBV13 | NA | TGTGCCAGCAGTCCTGGACAGCGGTACCAAGAGACCCAGTACTTC | CASSPGQRYQETQYF
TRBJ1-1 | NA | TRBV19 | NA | TGTGCCGGGACAATGAACACTGAAGCTTTCTTT | CAGTMNTEAFF
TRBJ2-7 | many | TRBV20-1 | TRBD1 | TGCAGTGCTAGAGATGATAGGGGGCGCGTTATCTACGAGCAGTACTTC | CSARDDRGRVIYEQYF
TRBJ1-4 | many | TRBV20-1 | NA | TGCAGTGCCTTGGGGTTAGGGAGTTCGACTAATGAAAAACTGTTTTTT | CSALGLGSSTNEKLFF
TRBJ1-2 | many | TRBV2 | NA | TGTGCCAGCAGTGGAGAGTCTGACAGTTTGAACTATGGCTACACCTTC | CASSGESDSLNYGYTF
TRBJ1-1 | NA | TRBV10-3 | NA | TGTGCCATCAGTGCCCTGACAGTGAACACTGAAGCTTTCTTT | CAISALTVNTEAFF
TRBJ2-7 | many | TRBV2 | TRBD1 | TGTGCCAGCAGACCGGGACAGAGCGAGCAGTACTTC | CASRPGQSEQYF
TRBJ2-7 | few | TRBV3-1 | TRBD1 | TGTGCCAGCAGCCAAGTAACCGGGACAGGGTTAGGCGAGCAGTACTTC | CASSQVTGTGLGEQYF
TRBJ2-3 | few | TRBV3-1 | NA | TGTGCCAGCAGCCAAGACACTAGTTGGACGCAGTATTTT | CASSQDTSWTQYF
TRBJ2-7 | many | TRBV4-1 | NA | TGCGCCAGCAGCCAAGCGTACCCTCACGAGCAGTACTTC | CASSQAYPHEQYF
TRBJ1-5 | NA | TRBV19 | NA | TGTGCCAGTAGTCCACCCCGCGGGACAACGAATCAGCCCCAGCATTTT | CASSPPRGTTNQPQHF
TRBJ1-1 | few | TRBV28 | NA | TGTGCCAGCAGTGGATGGCGTAGGTGGGAGGTGAACACTGAAGCTTTCTTT | CASSGWRRWEVNTEAFF
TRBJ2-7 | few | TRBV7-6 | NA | TGTGCCTGGAGTACCCAGGGGAAACCCCACGAGCAGTACTTC | CAWSTQGKPHEQYF
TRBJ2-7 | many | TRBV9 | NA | TGTGCCAGCAGCGTAGGATCCCCCTACGAGCAGTACTTC | CASSVGSPYEQYF
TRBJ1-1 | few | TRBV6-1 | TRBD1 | TGTGCCAGCCAGGCGATCAGACAGGGGTCGCGGAACACTGAAGCTTTCTTT | CASQAIRQGSRNTEAFF
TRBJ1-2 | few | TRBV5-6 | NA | TGTGCCAGCAGCTTGGAGTTTGGTGGAGGCTACACCTTC | CASSLEFGGGYTF
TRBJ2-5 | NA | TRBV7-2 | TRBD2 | TGTGCCAGCAGCCCTGGTAGCGGGGGCGGGACCCAGTACTTC | CASSPGSGGGTQYF
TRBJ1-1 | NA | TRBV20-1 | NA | TGCAGTGCTAGAGGAGGTAGAGGACTCATGAACACTGAAGCTTTCTTT | CSARGGRGLMNTEAFF
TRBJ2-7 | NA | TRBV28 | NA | TGTGCCAGCAGTCTGGCCTCCCAGGGGTGGCTCTCCGAGCAGTACTTC | CASSLASQGWLSEQYF
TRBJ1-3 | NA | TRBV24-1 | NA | TGTGCCACCAGTGACCCCGGGGGTAGCGGGAGCACCATATATTTT | CATSDPGGSGSTIYF
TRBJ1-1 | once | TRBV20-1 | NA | TGCAGTGCTAGAGTATCGGGGAACACTGAAGCTTTCTTT | CSARVSGNTEAFF